This record covers a single T cell receptor beta chain. The data stem from a study of cytomegalovirus exposure and HLA in healthy donors. A multiplex PCR was run with 60 Vbeta primers and 13 Jbeta primers. Using immunoSEQ multiplex PCR, the repertoire was profiled, and TCRdb retains in-frame clones only, with some absent. Here the sample spans about 200,000 clones, roughly 85% being singletons. Trimming shortened V by 6 bases and J by 1 base, and 9 bases separated the two germline ends. Germline CDR1 reads WNHNN; CDR2 reads SYGVQD (reference sequence). The length of the CDR3 is 13 residues. This receptor was taken from a woman aged 30 to 39 in good health and CMV-seropositive. The sample was PBMCs. The V and J genes are TRBV10-1 and TRBJ1-1; D not resolved. CDR3 region: CASSTEGNTEAFF. Written as DNA, the CDR3 is TGCGCCAGCAGCACCGAGGGGAACACTGAAGCTTTCTTT.